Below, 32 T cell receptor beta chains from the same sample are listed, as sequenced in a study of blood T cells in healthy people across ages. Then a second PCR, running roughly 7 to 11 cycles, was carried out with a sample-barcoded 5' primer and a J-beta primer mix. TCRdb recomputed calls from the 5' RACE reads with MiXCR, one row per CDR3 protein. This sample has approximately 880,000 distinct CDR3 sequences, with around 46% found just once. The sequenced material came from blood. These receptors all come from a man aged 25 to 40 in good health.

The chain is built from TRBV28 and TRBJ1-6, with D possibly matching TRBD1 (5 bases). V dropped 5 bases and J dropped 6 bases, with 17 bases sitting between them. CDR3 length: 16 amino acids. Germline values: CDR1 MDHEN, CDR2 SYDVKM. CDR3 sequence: CASSGAGARVNSPLHF. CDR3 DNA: TGTGCCAGCAGTGGGGCTGGGGCTAGGGTTAATTCACCCCTCCACTTT. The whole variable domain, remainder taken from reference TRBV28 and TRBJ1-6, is DVKVTQSSRYLVKRTGEKVFLECVQDMDHENMFWYRQDPGLGLRLIYFSYDVKMKEKGDIPEGYSVSREKKERFSLILESASTNQTSMYLCASSGAGARVNSPLHFGNGTRLTVT.

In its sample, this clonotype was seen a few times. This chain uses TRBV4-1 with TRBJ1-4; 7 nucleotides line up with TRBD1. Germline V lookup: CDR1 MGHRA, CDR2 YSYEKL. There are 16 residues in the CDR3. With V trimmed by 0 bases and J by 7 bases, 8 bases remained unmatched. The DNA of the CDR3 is TGCGCCAGCAGCCAAGATAAGAGGCAGGGGGGTGAAAAACTGTTTTTT. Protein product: CASSQDKRQGGEKLFF.

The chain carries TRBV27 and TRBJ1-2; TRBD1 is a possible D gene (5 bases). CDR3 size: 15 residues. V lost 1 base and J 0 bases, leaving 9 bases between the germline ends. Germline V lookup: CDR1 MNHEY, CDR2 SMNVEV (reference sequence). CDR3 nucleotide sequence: TGTGCCAGCAGTTTATATGGCAGGGCTAACTATGGCTACACCTTC. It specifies CASSLYGRANYGYTF.

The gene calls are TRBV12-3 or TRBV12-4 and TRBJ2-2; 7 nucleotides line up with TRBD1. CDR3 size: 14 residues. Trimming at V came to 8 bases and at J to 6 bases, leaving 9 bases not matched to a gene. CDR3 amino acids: CASGLTGSPGELFF. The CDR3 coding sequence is TGTGCCAGCGGACTGACAGGGAGTCCCGGGGAGCTGTTTTTT.

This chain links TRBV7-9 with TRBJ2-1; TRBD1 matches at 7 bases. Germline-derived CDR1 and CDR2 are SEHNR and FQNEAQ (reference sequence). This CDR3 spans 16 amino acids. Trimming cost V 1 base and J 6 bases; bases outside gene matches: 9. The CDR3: CASSLVQQGSGNEQFF. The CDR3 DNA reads TGTGCCAGCAGCTTAGTTCAACAGGGGAGTGGCAATGAGCAGTTCTTC.

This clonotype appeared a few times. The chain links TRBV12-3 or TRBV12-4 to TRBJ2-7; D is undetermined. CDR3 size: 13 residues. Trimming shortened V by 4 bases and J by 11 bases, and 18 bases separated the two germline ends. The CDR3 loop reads CASSYSPGPQEYF. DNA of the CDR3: TGTGCCAGCAGTTACTCCCCGGGCCCTCAGGAGTACTTC.

DNA for the CDR3: TGTGCCTGGAGTGTATTTGCAGGGGGGCGGTACACCGGGGAGCTGTTTTTT. Translating it yields CAWSVFAGGRYTGELFF. This chain uses TRBV30 with TRBJ2-2; D might be TRBD1 (7 bases). The V gene's germline CDR1 is GTSNPN and CDR2 SVGIG (reference sequence). This CDR3 contains 17 residues. Trimming stripped 0 bases from V and 3 bases from J, with 17 bases between.

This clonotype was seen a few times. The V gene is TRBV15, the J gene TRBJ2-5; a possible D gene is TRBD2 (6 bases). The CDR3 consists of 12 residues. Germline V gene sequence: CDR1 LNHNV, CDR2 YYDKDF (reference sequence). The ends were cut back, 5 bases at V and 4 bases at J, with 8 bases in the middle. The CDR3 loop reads CATSPAGETQYF. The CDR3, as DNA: TGTGCCACCAGCCCAGCGGGAGAGACCCAGTACTTC.

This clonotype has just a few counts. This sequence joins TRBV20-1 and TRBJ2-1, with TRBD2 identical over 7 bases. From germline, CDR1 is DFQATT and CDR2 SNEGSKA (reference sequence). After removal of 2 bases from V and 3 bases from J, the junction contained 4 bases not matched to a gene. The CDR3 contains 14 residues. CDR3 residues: CSARRGGGYNEQFF. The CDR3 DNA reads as TGCAGTGCTAGACGCGGGGGTGGCTACAATGAGCAGTTCTTC.

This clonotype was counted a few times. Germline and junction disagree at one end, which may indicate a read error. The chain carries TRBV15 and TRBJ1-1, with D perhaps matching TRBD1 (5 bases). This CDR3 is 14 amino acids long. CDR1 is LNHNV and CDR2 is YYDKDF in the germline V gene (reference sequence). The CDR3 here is CATSRDRGNPEAFF. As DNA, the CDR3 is TGTGCCACCAGCAGAGATCGGGGGAACCCTGAAGCTTTCTTT.

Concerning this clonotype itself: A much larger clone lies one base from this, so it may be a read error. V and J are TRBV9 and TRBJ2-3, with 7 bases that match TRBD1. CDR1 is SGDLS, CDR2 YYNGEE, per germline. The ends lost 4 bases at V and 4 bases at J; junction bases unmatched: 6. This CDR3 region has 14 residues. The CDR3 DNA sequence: TGTGCCAGCAGCCCGGGACAGAGCGCAGATACGCAGTATTTT. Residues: CASSPGQSADTQYF.

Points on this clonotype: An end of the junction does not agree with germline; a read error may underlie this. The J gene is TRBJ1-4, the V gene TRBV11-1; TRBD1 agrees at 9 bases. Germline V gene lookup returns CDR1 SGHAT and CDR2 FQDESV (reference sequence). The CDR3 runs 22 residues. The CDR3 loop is CASSSPFRVGTGRTPANEKPFF. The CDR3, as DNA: TGTGCCAGCAGCTCCCCCTTTAGAGTCGGGACAGGGAGGACTCCGGCTAATGAAAAACCGTTTTTT.

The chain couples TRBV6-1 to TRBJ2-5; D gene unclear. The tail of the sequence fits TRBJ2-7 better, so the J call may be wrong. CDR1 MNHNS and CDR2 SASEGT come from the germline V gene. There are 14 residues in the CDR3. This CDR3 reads CASTIDTTTGEQYF. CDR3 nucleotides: TGTGCCAGCACCATCGACACAACAACCGGCGAGCAGTACTTC.

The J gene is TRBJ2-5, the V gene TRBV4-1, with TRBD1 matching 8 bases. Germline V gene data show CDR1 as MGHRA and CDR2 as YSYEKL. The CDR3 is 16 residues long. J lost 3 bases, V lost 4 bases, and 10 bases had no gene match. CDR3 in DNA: TGCGCCAGCAGCCTCGCACCCGGGACAGGAAAAGAGACCCAGTACTTC. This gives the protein CASSLAPGTGKETQYF.

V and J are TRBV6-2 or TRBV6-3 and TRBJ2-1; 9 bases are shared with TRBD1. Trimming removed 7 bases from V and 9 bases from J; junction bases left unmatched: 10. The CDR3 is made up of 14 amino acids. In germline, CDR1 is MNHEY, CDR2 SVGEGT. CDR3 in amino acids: CASTNRGPLSEQFF. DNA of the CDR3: TGTGCCAGCACAAACAGGGGGCCGTTGAGTGAGCAGTTCTTC.

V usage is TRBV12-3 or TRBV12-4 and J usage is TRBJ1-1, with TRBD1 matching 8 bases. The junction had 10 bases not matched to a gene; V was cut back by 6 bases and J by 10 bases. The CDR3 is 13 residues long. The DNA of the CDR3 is TGTGCCAGCAGGTGGGGCCCAGGGGGCTTAGCTTTCTTT. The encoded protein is CASRWGPGGLAFF.

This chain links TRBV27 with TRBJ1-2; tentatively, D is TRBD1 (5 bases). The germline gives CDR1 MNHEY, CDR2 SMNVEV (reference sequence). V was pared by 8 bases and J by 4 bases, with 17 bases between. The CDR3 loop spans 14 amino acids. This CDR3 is CASGPSGVRYGYTF. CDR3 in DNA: TGTGCCAGCGGACCTTCGGGGGTCCGCTATGGCTACACCTTC.

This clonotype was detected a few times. CDR3 region: CASSRTLNVDTQYF. DNA for the CDR3: TGTGCCAGCAGTCGGACCCTTAACGTAGATACGCAGTATTTT. The rearrangement links TRBV12-3 or TRBV12-4 to TRBJ2-3; no clear D. Trimming stripped 5 bases from V and 5 bases from J, with 14 bases between. This CDR3 is 14 amino acids long.

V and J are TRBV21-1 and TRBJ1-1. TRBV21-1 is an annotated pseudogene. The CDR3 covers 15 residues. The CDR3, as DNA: TGTGCCAGCAGCAAAGGCTCTTCCGTGAACACTGAAGCTTTCTTT. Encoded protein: CASSKGSSVNTEAFF.

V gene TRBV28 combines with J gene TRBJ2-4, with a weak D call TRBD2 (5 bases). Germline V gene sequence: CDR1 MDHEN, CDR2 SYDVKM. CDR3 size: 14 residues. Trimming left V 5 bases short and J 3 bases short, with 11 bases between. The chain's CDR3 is CASSGSEDKNIQYF. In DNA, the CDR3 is TGTGCCAGCAGTGGATCGGAGGACAAAAACATTCAGTACTTC.

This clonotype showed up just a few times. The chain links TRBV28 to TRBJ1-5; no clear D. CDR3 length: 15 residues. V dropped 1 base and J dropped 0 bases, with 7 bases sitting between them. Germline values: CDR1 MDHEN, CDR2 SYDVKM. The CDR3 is CASSLSVYSNQPQHF. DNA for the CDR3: TGTGCCAGCAGTTTATCCGTGTATAGCAATCAGCCCCAGCATTTT.

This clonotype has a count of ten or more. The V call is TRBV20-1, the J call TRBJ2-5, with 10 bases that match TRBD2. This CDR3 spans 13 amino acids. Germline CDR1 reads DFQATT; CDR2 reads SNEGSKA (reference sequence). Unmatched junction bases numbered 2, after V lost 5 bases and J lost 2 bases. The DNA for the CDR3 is TGCAGTGCTGGGGGACTAGCGCAAGAGACCCAGTACTTC. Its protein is CSAGGLAQETQYF.

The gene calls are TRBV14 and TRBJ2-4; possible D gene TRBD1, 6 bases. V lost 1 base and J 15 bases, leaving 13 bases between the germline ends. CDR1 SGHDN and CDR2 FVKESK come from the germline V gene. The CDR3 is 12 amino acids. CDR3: CASSQGPGETYF. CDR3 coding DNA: TGTGCCAGCAGCCAAGGGCCAGGGGAGACGTACTTC.

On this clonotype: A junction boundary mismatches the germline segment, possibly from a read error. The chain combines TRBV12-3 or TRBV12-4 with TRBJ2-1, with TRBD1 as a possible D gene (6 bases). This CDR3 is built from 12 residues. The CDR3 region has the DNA TGTGTCAGCAGAGGACAGCTCAATGAGCAGTTCTTC. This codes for CVSRGQLNEQFF.

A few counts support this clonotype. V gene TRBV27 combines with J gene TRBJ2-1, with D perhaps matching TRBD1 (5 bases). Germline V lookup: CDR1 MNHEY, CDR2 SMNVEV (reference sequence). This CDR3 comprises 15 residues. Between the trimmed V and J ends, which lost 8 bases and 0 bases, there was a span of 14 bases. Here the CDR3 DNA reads TGTGCCAGCCTGAAGGACACCCGCTCCTACAATGAGCAGTTCTTC. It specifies CASLKDTRSYNEQFF.

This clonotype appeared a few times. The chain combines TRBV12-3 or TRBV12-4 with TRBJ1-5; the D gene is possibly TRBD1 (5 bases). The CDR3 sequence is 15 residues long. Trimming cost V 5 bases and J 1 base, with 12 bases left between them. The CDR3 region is CASSSPGGSNQPQHF. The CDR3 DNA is TGTGCCAGCAGTAGTCCCGGGGGGAGCAATCAGCCCCAGCATTTT.

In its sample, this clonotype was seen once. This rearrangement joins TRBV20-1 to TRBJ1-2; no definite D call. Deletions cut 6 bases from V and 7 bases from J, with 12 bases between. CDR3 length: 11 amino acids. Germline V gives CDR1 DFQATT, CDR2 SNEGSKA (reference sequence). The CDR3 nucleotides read TGCAGTGCCCCCGGGCGGGGTGGCTACACCTTC. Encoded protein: CSAPGRGGYTF.

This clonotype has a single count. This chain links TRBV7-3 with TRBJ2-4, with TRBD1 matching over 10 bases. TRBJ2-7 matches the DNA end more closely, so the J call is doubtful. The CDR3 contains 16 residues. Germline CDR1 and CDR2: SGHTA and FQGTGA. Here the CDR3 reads CASSLTGQGGPYEQYF. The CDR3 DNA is TGTGCCAGCAGCTTAACTGGACAGGGGGGTCCCTACGAGCAGTACTTC.

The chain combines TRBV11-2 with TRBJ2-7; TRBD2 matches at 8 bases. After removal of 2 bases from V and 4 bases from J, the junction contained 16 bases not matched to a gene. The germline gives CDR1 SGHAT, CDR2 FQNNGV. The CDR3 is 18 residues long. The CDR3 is CASSLSRAGGGPLYEQYF. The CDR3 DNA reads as TGTGCCAGCAGCTTAAGTAGGGCGGGAGGAGGGCCTTTATACGAGCAGTACTTC.

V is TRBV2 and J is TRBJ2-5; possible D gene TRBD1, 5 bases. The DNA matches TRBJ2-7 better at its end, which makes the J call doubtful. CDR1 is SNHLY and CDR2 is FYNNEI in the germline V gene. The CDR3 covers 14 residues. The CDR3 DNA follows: TGTGCCATCCTAATGGGGCAAGCTAGACACGAGCAGTACTTC. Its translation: CAILMGQARHEQYF.

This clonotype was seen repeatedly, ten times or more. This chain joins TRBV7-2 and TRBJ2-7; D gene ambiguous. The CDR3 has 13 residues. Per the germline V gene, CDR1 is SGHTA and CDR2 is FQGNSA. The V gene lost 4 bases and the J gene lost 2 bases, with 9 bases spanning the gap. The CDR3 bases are TGTGCCAGCAGCTCCGGAATGGCCTACGAGCAGTACTTC. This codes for CASSSGMAYEQYF.

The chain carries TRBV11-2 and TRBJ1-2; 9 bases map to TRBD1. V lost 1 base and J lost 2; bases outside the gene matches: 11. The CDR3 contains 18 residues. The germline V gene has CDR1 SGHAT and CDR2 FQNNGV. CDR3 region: CASSLVPGQGRNNYGYTF. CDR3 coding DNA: TGTGCCAGCAGCTTAGTCCCCGGACAGGGGCGTAACAACTATGGCTACACCTTC. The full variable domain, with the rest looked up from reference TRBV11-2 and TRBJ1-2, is EAGVAQSPRYKIIEKRQSVAFWCNPISGHATLYWYQQILGQGPKLLIQFQNNGVVDDSQLPKDRFSAERLKGVDSTLKIQPAKLEDSAVYLCASSLVPGQGRNNYGYTFGSGTRLTVV.